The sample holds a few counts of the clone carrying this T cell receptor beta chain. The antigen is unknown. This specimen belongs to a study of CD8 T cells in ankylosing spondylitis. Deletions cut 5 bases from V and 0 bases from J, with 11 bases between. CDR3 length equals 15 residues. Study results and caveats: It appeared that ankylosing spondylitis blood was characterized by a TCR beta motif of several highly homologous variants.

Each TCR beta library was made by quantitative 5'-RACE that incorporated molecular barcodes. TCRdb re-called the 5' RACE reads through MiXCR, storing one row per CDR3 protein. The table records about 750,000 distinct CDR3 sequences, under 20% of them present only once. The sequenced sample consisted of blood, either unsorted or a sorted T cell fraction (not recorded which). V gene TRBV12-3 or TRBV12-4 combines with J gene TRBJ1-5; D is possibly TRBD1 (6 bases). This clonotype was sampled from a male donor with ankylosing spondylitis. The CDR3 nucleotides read TGTGCCAGCAGTCCCGGACAGATTAGCAATCAGCCCCAGCATTTT. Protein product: CASSPGQISNQPQHF.